The T cell receptor beta chain under discussion was sequenced for a study of glioma-infiltrating T cells after dendritic cell vaccination. Study context: Patients had newly diagnosed or recurrent glioblastoma and received dendritic cell vaccines. Dendritic cell vaccine was injected intradermally three times, biweekly.

The PCR used 60 V beta and 13 J beta primers. The method was immunoSEQ multiplex PCR; TCRdb's version includes in-frame clones alone and lacks a portion of them. In the table there are over 65,000 clones, 85% of which are singletons. The CDR3 has 12 amino acids. Germline loops: CDR1 SGDLS, CDR2 YYNGEE. Trimming stripped 3 bases from V and 8 bases from J, with 9 bases between. Time point of the sample: after dendritic cell vaccination, including at tumor progression/relapse. The material sequenced was blood, taken after dendritic cell vaccination. This TCR derives from a human donor with glioblastoma. J is TRBJ2-1 and V is TRBV9; maybe TRBD2 (6 bases). The CDR3 reads CASSGLVDEQFF. As DNA, the CDR3 is TGTGCCAGCAGCGGACTAGTGGATGAGCAGTTCTTC.